This TCR beta chain came from a study of Graves' ophthalmopathy and Graves' hyperthyroidism (dated by TCRdb to between 2017 and 2018). About the study as a whole: Peripheral blood was collected before any treatment was given, at the time of initial diagnosis. To tell Graves' ophthalmopathy apart from Graves' hyperthyroidism, and to predict which patients would progress to ophthalmopathy, the study relied on TCR beta repertoire signatures. In total, over 130 blood samples were TCR-sequenced: around 42 ophthalmopathy, over 70 hyperthyroidism and some 17 hyperthyroidism-to-ophthalmopathy patients. To explore V-J signatures that distinguish ophthalmopathy from hyperthyroidism, a discovery set of 100 patients was enrolled, made up of under 50 with ophthalmopathy and some 60 with stable hyperthyroidism. An independent validation cohort was composed of 18 hyperthyroidism patients and approximately 15 patients who later progressed from hyperthyroidism to ophthalmopathy. In roughly six hyperthyroidism patients, the T-cell repertoires found in thyroid tissue were compared with those found in blood. After sampling, hyperthyroidism patients received methimazole starting at 30 mg daily, and ophthalmopathy patients received high-dose intravenous methylprednisolone.

This clonotype appeared many times. There is no known antigen for this receptor. Per-base qualities were not stored, and no clone one base away is much larger. The investigation overall reported the following: In cross-validation, the 13-signature model distinguished ophthalmopathy from stable hyperthyroidism with 85% to 90% sensitivity and around 82% specificity, and in the test set the corresponding values were about 80% and 75%. Most expanded thyroid clonotypes with a frequency above 0.001 also appeared in blood, which suggests that blood repertoires may reflect the immune response in the thyroid. Sample size was not statistically predetermined, and group allocation was not concealed from the investigators. In validation, the model predicted ophthalmopathy progression with about 70% sensitivity and roughly 72% specificity; 12 predicted patients were CT-confirmed with GO in a median of approximately six months.

Including the terminal cysteine and phenylalanine, the CDR3 comprises 14 residues. Only CDR3 DNA remains: 42 bases, in frame from the first base. After removal of 10 bases from V and 2 bases from J, the junction retains 3 bases not matched to a gene. From the germline V gene (reference sequence), CDR1 is LNHDA and CDR2 is SQIVND. Hyperthyroidism was considered stable if no progression to ophthalmopathy occurred within 18 months of follow-up. Patients with hyperthyroidism were aged 18 to 65 years, had been newly diagnosed, and had a disease duration of less than 2 months. Anyone with other autoimmune diseases, uncontrolled infections, pregnancy or lactation was excluded from the study. Clinical symptoms, serum thyroxine, TRAb, thyroid ultrasound and orbital computed tomography were used for diagnosis. Using Ficoll-Paque density gradient centrifugation, PBMCs were isolated from 9 to 10 ml of fresh peripheral blood. Total RNA was extracted using Trizol reagent, and RNA quality was checked on an Agilent 2100 Bioanalyzer.

TCR beta CDR3 regions were amplified from RNA transcripts for repertoire sequencing. HTBI primers and the Qiagen OneStep RT-PCR kit were used in a first-round RT-PCR, which was followed by a second-round multiplex PCR, size selection and purification. Libraries were sequenced on an Illumina HiSeq2000 using paired-end 100 bp reads. Concerning the study's data processing: SOAPnuke was used to process the reads, throwing out any read that had adapters, had uncalled bases, had a mean Phred below 15, or lacked an exact constant-primer or identifier match. High-quality paired reads were merged with COPE v1.2.5. Unique nucleotide sequences were defined as clonotypes and aligned to IMGT TRB V, D and J references using MiTCR v1.1. Only V-J combinations with frequency above 0.0001 were analysed, covering around 99% of repertoires. For each V-J combination, a TCR clonal expansion and chaos score was defined as the ratio of F50 clonal expansion to chaos observed in the TCRdist matrix. Welch's t-statistics and random forest were used to reduce features to over ten V-J combinations, which were fed into a naive Bayes classifier. The Morisita-Horn index was used to measure how similar the thyroid and blood repertoires were. TCRdb's own reprocessing of the public reads used fastp at Q25 and MiXCR and kept productive beta chains. Rows with a matching CDR3 protein are joined into one entry that keeps the most common DNA and genes. The V and J calls were determined by TCRdb, not by the authors. This sample holds almost 40,000 distinct CDR3 sequences; about half were observed only once. Approximately 25% of the sample belongs to the ten largest clones.

The sample was peripheral blood. Rearrangement joined TRBV19 to TRBJ2-3; 13 nucleotides in the junction match TRBD2. The TCR was taken from an adult woman with stable Graves' hyperthyroidism. The CDR3 protein is CAIGLAGATDTQYF. The DNA sequence reads TGTGCCATTGGACTAGCGGGGGCCACAGATACGCAGTATTTT.